The entry that follows covers one TCR beta chain sequence. CDR1 is SGHRS, CDR2 YFSETQ, per germline. This CDR3 region has 16 residues. The J segment lost 2 bases and the V segment lost 4 bases, leaving 7 bases of the junction unmatched. The data stem from a study of blood T cell repertoires in COVID-19. Study in general: The United States, Italy and Spain supplied acute and convalescent COVID-19 samples.

Data came from immunoSEQ multiplex PCR; TCRdb stores just in-frame clones and leaves some out. The repertoire holds 85,000 to 100,000 clones, 90% seen once, with 1.5% to 2% in the top ten. The sequence was obtained from a man in his 60s with acute or convalescent COVID-19. Sequenced: peripheral blood. The gene calls are TRBV5-1 and TRBJ2-5; 11 nucleotides align to TRBD2. CDR3: CASSTGTSGKQETQYF. The CDR3 nucleotides read TGCGCCAGCAGCACCGGGACTAGCGGAAAACAAGAGACCCAGTACTTC.